These 27 T cell receptor beta chains came from one sample sequenced in a study of blood T cell repertoires in COVID-19 (dated by TCRdb to about 2020). Libraries were prepared through the immunoSEQ multiplex PCR assay. TCRdb stores this immuneACCESS table with in-frame sequences only. Part of the clones is absent; in the studies checked, under half of the shortfall reflects unresolved V genes, and no reason is known for the rest. The sample contains 150,000 to 200,000 clones, approximately 80% of them found a single time. Of the sample, roughly 15% is held by the ten largest clones. Sequencing was carried out using PBMCs or T cells enriched from blood (not recorded which). The receptors originated from a man aged 45 to 65 who had recovered from COVID-19.

V is TRBV7-9 and J is TRBJ2-7; 8 bases fit TRBD1. V shed 3 bases, J shed 3 bases, and the junction held 4 bases outside the gene matches. CDR3 length: 14 amino acids. Per the germline V gene, CDR1 is SEHNR and CDR2 is FQNEAQ (reference sequence). CDR3 residues: CASSLRGQDYEQYF. In nucleotides, the CDR3 is TGTGCCAGCAGCTTGAGGGGACAGGACTACGAGCAGTACTTC.

V usage is TRBV9 and J usage is TRBJ1-3; perhaps TRBD1 as D (6 bases). CDR3 length: 14 amino acids. V lost 1 base and J lost 4, with 9 bases in between. From germline, CDR1 is SGDLS and CDR2 YYNGEE. The CDR3 DNA reads as TGTGCCAGCAGCGTACAACAGGGAGGAAACACCATATATTTT. Protein: CASSVQQGGNTIYF.

The chain is built from TRBV6-5 and TRBJ1-5; tentatively, D is TRBD1 (6 bases). The germline V gene has CDR1 MNHEY and CDR2 SVGAGI. V gave up 10 bases and J gave up 3 bases, with 13 bases separating them. The length of the CDR3 is 13 residues. In DNA form, the CDR3 reads TGTGCCACACTCACAGGGCTCAATCAGCCCCAGCATTTT. Encoded protein: CATLTGLNQPQHF.

V and J are TRBV7-3 and TRBJ2-3, with TRBD2 identical over 8 bases. Germline loops: CDR1 SGHTA, CDR2 FQGTGA. CDR3 length: 15 amino acids. V lost 8 bases to trimming and J lost 5 bases; unmatched junction nucleotides: 12. The CDR3 sequence: CASGGSGGSKDTQYF. The CDR3 bases are TGTGCCAGCGGTGGCAGCGGGGGTTCGAAAGATACGCAGTATTTT.

In nucleotides, the CDR3 is TGTGCCTGGAGTAAACAGGTTAATCAGCCCCAGCATTTT. Its protein product is CAWSKQVNQPQHF. The gene calls are TRBV30 and TRBJ1-5; D perhaps matches TRBD1 (5 bases). V lost 2 bases and J 4 bases, leaving 9 bases between the germline ends. The CDR3 runs to 13 residues. CDR1 is GTSNPN, CDR2 SVGIG, per germline (reference sequence).

The chain recombines TRBV6-4 with TRBJ1-6; D ambiguous. From germline, CDR1 is MRHNA and CDR2 SNTAGT. Trimming pared 3 bases from V and 3 bases from J, leaving 6 bases between. The CDR3 length is 14 residues. In DNA form, the CDR3 reads TGTGCCAGCAGTGAAAACAGCTATAATTCACCCCTCCACTTT. This translates into CASSENSYNSPLHF.

As regards this clone: The junction departs from germline at one end; a sequencing error may be responsible. The gene calls are TRBV5-1 and TRBJ1-3; a weak D match, TRBD1 (5 bases). The CDR3 runs 13 residues. CDR1 SGHRS and CDR2 YFSETQ come from the germline V gene. The CDR3 is CASSLETRGTMYF. CDR3 sequence (DNA): TGCGCCAGCAGCTTGGAGACTAGGGGCACCATGTATTTT.

The chain links TRBV7-3 to TRBJ2-5; D may be TRBD2 (5 bases). Germline loops: CDR1 SGHTA, CDR2 FQGTGA. The CDR3 extends over 15 amino acids. V dropped 0 bases and J dropped 5 bases, with 13 bases sitting between them. The CDR3 DNA reads TGTGCCAGCAGCTTAACCCTAGGTAGCGTGGAGACCCAGTACTTC. It translates to CASSLTLGSVETQYF.

This clone turned up a few times. The V and J genes are TRBV2 and TRBJ1-1, with a possible D match to TRBD1 (5 bases). This CDR3 has 14 amino acids. Germline assignment: CDR1 SNHLY and CDR2 FYNNEI. Between the trimmed V and J ends, which lost 8 bases and 1 base, there was a span of 14 bases. CDR3 nucleotide sequence: TGTGCCAGCGACAGTTGGGCCTCGAACACTGAAGCTTTCTTT. This gives the protein CASDSWASNTEAFF.

This chain uses TRBV5-1 with TRBJ2-5; weak D call: TRBD2 (7 bases). Per the germline V gene, CDR1 is SGHRS and CDR2 is YFSETQ. The V end was cut by 4 bases, the J end by 2 bases, with 18 bases between. CDR3 length equals 16 residues. This CDR3 reads CASSPNGGGLQETQYF. The CDR3 DNA reads as TGCGCCAGCAGCCCAAATGGCGGGGGCCTTCAAGAGACCCAGTACTTC.

The V gene is TRBV7-3, the J gene TRBJ1-6; the D gene is possibly TRBD1 (5 bases). The CDR3 runs 13 residues. CDR1 SGHTA and CDR2 FQGTGA come from the germline V gene. V was pared by 6 bases and J by 7 bases, with 10 bases between. The CDR3 sequence is CASSPKGNSPLHF. The CDR3 coding sequence is TGTGCCAGCAGTCCAAAGGGGAATTCACCCCTCCACTTT.

The chain recombines TRBV6-1 with TRBJ2-7, with 14 bases that match TRBD2. This CDR3 comprises 16 residues. Germline loops: CDR1 MNHNS, CDR2 SASEGT. With 1 base clipped from V and 5 bases from J, the junction kept 4 bases outside the gene matches. For the CDR3, the DNA is TGTGCCAGCAGTGAAGTGGGGACTAGCGGGGGTGACGAGCAGTACTTC. It yields the protein CASSEVGTSGGDEQYF.

V and J are TRBV7-6 and TRBJ2-1, with 8 bases matching TRBD2. After removal of 5 bases from V and 3 bases from J, the junction contained 9 bases not matched to a gene. Germline assignment: CDR1 SGHVS and CDR2 FNYEAQ. The CDR3 length is 16 residues. CDR3 nucleotides: TGTGCCAGCAGCCCTCAAGTTCGGGGGGGCTACAATGAGCAGTTCTTC. This codes for CASSPQVRGGYNEQFF. The full variable domain, its missing parts supplied by reference TRBV7-6 and TRBJ2-1, is GAGVSQSPRYKVTKRGQDVALRCDPISGHVSLYWYRQALGQGPEFLTYFNYEAQQDKSGLPNDRFSAERPEGSISTLTIQRTEQRDSAMYRCASSPQVRGGYNEQFFGPGTRLTVL.

The CDR3 region has the DNA TGTGCCAGCTCACCATATTATAGCAATCAGCCCCAGCATTTT. Its translation is CASSPYYSNQPQHF. The V and J genes are TRBV18 and TRBJ1-5; no reliable D call. The CDR3 length is 14 residues. Trimming removed 2 bases at V and 0 bases at J, with 5 bases between. Germline CDR1 is KGHSH and CDR2 is LQKENI.

The chain links TRBV19 to TRBJ2-7; a weak D match, TRBD2 (6 bases). This CDR3 has 17 residues. The germline V gene encodes CDR1 LNHDA and CDR2 SQIVND (reference sequence). Deletions cut 1 base from V and 1 base from J, with 17 bases between. The CDR3 sequence is CASSIVGRGTRSYEQYF. The CDR3 nucleotides read TGTGCCAGTAGTATAGTAGGGCGGGGCACGAGGTCCTACGAGCAGTACTTC. Combining the CDR3 with reference TRBV19 and TRBJ2-7 gives the whole variable domain DGGITQSPKYLFRKEGQNVTLSCEQNLNHDAMYWYRQDPGQGLRLIYYSQIVNDFQKGDIAEGYSVSREKKESFPLTVTSAQKNPTAFYLCASSIVGRGTRSYEQYFGPGTRLTVT.

This clone was seen a handful of times. This chain links TRBV18 with TRBJ2-1, with 8 bases fitting TRBD2. CDR3 length equals 14 residues. V shed 3 bases and J 4 bases; nucleotides not matched to a gene: 2. The germline gives CDR1 KGHSH, CDR2 LQKENI. The CDR3 sequence: CASSPGGGYNEQFF. Written as DNA, the CDR3 is TGTGCCAGCTCACCTGGCGGGGGGTACAATGAGCAGTTCTTC.

The chain combines TRBV30 with TRBJ1-2; D is unclear. Trimming removed 2 bases from V and 8 bases from J, with 15 bases in between. This CDR3 spans 13 amino acids. From germline, CDR1 is GTSNPN and CDR2 SVGIG (reference sequence). This CDR3 reads CAWSFEGRGGYTF. The CDR3 nucleotides read TGTGCCTGGAGTTTTGAGGGCCGAGGCGGCTACACCTTC.

This chain joins TRBV11-2 and TRBJ1-6, with 8 bases matching TRBD1. The CDR3 covers 14 residues. Looked up from germline, CDR1 is SGHAT and CDR2 is FQNNGV. With 6 bases clipped from V and 9 bases from J, the junction kept 7 bases outside the gene matches. The CDR3 nucleotides are TGTGCCAGCAGTCAAGCGACAGGGGTTTCACCCCTCCACTTT. Translated, it gives CASSQATGVSPLHF.

The V and J genes are TRBV6-5 and TRBJ1-4; TRBD1 matches at 9 bases. The CDR3 consists of 15 residues. The germline V gene encodes CDR1 MNHEY and CDR2 SVGAGI. J gave up 7 bases and V 0 bases, and 3 bases lay outside the gene matches. This CDR3 reads CASSYSGTGSEKLFF. CDR3 sequence (DNA): TGTGCCAGCAGTTACTCTGGGACAGGGAGTGAAAAACTGTTTTTT.

A few counts support this clone. Other DNA sequences in the sample encode the same CDR3. The rearrangement links TRBV12-3 or TRBV12-4 to TRBJ2-5, with unresolved D. The CDR3 consists of 12 residues. Trimming left V 1 base short and J 5 bases short, with 5 bases between. The CDR3 spells CASSLGRETQYF. The CDR3 DNA reads TGTGCCAGCAGTTTAGGGCGGGAGACCCAGTACTTC.

This chain joins TRBV19 and TRBJ2-5, with TRBD1 matching over 8 bases. This CDR3 contains 15 residues. Germline CDR1 and CDR2: LNHDA and SQIVND (reference sequence). Unmatched junction bases numbered 12, after V lost 7 bases and J lost 5 bases. CDR3 residues: CASTPRGRNSETQYF. CDR3 nucleotides: TGTGCCAGTACTCCCAGGGGGCGCAATTCGGAGACCCAGTACTTC.

The chain employs TRBV5-1 and TRBJ1-2; 11 nucleotides match TRBD1. This CDR3 spans 15 amino acids. Looked up from germline, CDR1 is SGHRS and CDR2 is YFSETQ. V lost 5 bases, J lost 2 bases, and 5 bases stayed unmatched. The CDR3 region is CASRIGTGGNYGYTF. The CDR3 DNA sequence: TGCGCCAGCAGGATAGGGACAGGGGGAAACTATGGCTACACCTTC.

The rearrangement links TRBV7-9 to TRBJ2-3; 8 nucleotides match TRBD2. Germline V lookup: CDR1 SEHNR, CDR2 FQNEAQ (reference sequence). The CDR3 has 14 amino acids. The V and J ends lost 8 bases and 2 bases, in that order; junction bases with no gene match: 6. Here the CDR3 DNA reads TGTGCCAGCGGTAGCGGGGCCCTCACAGATACGCAGTATTTT. Its protein is CASGSGALTDTQYF.

The chain couples TRBV7-9 to TRBJ2-1; D possibly corresponds to TRBD1 (5 bases). The V and J ends lost 5 bases and 14 bases respectively, with 16 bases between them. CDR1 and CDR2 (germline): SEHNR, FQNEAQ (reference sequence). The CDR3 is made up of 12 amino acids. DNA of the CDR3: TGTGCCAGCAGCACTCGAGTAGACAGTGAGTTCTTC. Amino acid sequence: CASSTRVDSEFF. Full variable domain (rest looked up from reference TRBV7-9 and TRBJ2-1): DTGVSQNPRHKITKRGQNVTFRCDPISEHNRLYWYRQTLGQGPEFLTYFQNEAQLEKSRLLSDRFSAERPKGSFSTLEIQRTEQGDSAMYLCASSTRVDSEFFGPGTRLTVL.

The chain recombines TRBV27 with TRBJ2-1, with 9 bases fitting TRBD1. V shed 3 bases and J 14 bases; nucleotides not matched to a gene: 5. CDR3 length equals 12 residues. Germline CDR1 is MNHEY and CDR2 is SMNVEV (reference sequence). CDR3 DNA sequence: TGTGCCAGCAGTTTCGGGACAGGGTTTAAGTTCTTC. Its protein product is CASSFGTGFKFF.

This clone appeared a single time. The chain is built from TRBV6-5 and TRBJ2-7; D is possibly TRBD2 (5 bases). The length of the CDR3 is 14 residues. In germline, CDR1 is MNHEY, CDR2 SVGAGI. Trimming cost V 5 bases and J 0 bases, with 11 bases left between them. The CDR3 protein is CASSLGGSSYEQYF. The CDR3 coding sequence is TGTGCCAGCAGTCTAGGTGGGAGCTCCTACGAGCAGTACTTC.

In this sample, this clone turned up a few times. This chain links TRBV15 with TRBJ2-6; TRBD1 agrees at 7 bases. Germline CDR1 is LNHNV and CDR2 is YYDKDF (reference sequence). V was pared by 6 bases and J by 0 bases, with 5 bases of the junction left unmatched. CDR3 length: 16 residues. The CDR3 spells CATSEGALSGANVLTF. The CDR3 coding sequence is TGTGCCACCAGTGAGGGGGCGCTCTCTGGGGCCAACGTCCTGACTTTC.